Listed below are T cell receptor beta chains from one sample, sequenced in a study of blood T cell repertoires in COVID-19. Data came from immunoSEQ multiplex PCR; TCRdb stores just in-frame clones and leaves some out. The table shows some 320,000 clones, with roughly 91% occurring only once. Sequenced input: peripheral blood. Receptors originate from a woman in her twenties or thirties with COVID-19, enrolled during active disease. Both conserved end residues are part of each CDR3. The D gene is left open where the match is weak. Clone size is given for some rows only: seen once, a few or many times, or a class if the clone is expanded.

>TRBD2|TRBV6-1|NA|TRBJ2-1
TGTGCCAGCAGTGAAAGGGGTAGCGGGAACTACAATGAGCAGTTCTTC
CASSERGSGNYNEQFF
>NA|TRBV10-3|NA|TRBJ1-1
TGTGCCATCAGTGATCCAGGTACCGGGCGGGGGGAAGCTTTCTTT
CAISDPGTGRGEAFF
>TRBD2|TRBV5-4|NA|TRBJ2-3
TGTGCCAGCAGCTTGGGTAGCGGGGGGGCCGGAGATACGCAGTATTTT
CASSLGSGGAGDTQYF
>TRBD2|TRBV5-4|once|TRBJ2-7
TGTGCCAGCATCTGGACTAGCGGGGCGTACGAGCAGTACTTC
CASIWTSGAYEQYF
>NA|TRBV30|NA|TRBJ2-1
TGTGCCTGGAGTGTAAGCGGCAATGAGCAGTTCTTC
CAWSVSGNEQFF
>TRBD2|TRBV3-1/TRBV3-2|NA|TRBJ2-7
TGTGCCAGCCAACACGGGACTAGCGGGGCGTACGAGCAGTACTTC
CASQHGTSGAYEQYF
>NA|TRBV12-3/TRBV12-4|NA|TRBJ1-1
TGTGCCAGCAGTTTAGCCGAGGGTACTGAAGCTTTCTTT
CASSLAEGTEAFF
>NA|TRBV21-1|NA|TRBJ1-1
TGTGCCAGCAGCAATGGGGGGACAGGGGCCACTGAAGCTTTCTTT
CASSNGGTGATEAFF
>TRBD1|TRBV5-1|NA|TRBJ1-4
TGCGCCAGCAGCTTGACAGGGGGTAGGCTTAGGGATGGAGCTAATGAAAAACTGTTTTTT
CASSLTGGRLRDGANEKLFF
>TRBD1|TRBV2|NA|TRBJ1-3
TGTGCCATTTCTCGGGGCAGGGGGAATGGAAACACCATATATTTT
CAISRGRGNGNTIYF
>TRBD1|TRBV7-2|few|TRBJ1-4
TGTGCCAGCAGCATGACAGGGGCCAGGGAAAAACTGTTTTTT
CASSMTGAREKLFF
>TRBD2|TRBV7-6|once|TRBJ2-5
TGTGCCAGCAGTCCGTGGACTAGCCAGGAGACCCAGTACTTC
CASSPWTSQETQYF
>NA|TRBV5-6|NA|TRBJ2-1
TGTGCCAGCAGCTTCAGGACATCCAGCCGAAATGAGCAGTTCTTC
CASSFRTSSRNEQFF
>TRBD1|TRBV5-1|NA|TRBJ1-1
TGCGCCAGCAGGACAGGGAATCCAATGAACACTGAAGCTTTCTTT
CASRTGNPMNTEAFF
>NA|TRBV7-9|NA|TRBJ1-5
TGTGCCAGCAGCTGGGCAGGGAACCAGCCCCAGCATTTT
CASSWAGNQPQHF
>NA|TRBV27|NA|TRBJ2-1
TGTGCCAGCAGTTTGTCAGGGGGAGGACGTTGGAATGAGCAGTTCTTC
CASSLSGGGRWNEQFF
>TRBD1|TRBV24-1|NA|TRBJ1-2
TGTGCCACCAGTGACCCGGGACAGGGGGCTGGGGGCTACACCTTC
CATSDPGQGAGGYTF
>TRBD1|TRBV19|NA|TRBJ2-7
TGTGCCAGTAGTCTACAGGGGGCGTCTGAGCAGTACTTC
CASSLQGASEQYF
>NA|TRBV9|NA|TRBJ1-3
TGTGCCAGCAGCGTAGTAGGGGGTTCTGGAAACACCATATATTTT
CASSVVGGSGNTIYF
>NA|TRBV19|NA|TRBJ2-2
TGTGCCAGTAGTATTCAGGGAGGTTCCACCGGGGAGCTGTTTTTT
CASSIQGGSTGELFF
>NA|TRBV27|NA|TRBJ1-6
TGTGCCAGCAGTTCCCTCCTGACAGGCTATAATTCACCCCTCCACTTT
CASSSLLTGYNSPLHF
>NA|TRBV27|NA|TRBJ1-1
TGTGCCAGCAATTCTCCGGGACACTTATTTACTGAAGCTTTCTTT
CASNSPGHLFTEAFF
>NA|TRBV7-5|NA|TRBJ2-7
TGTGTCAGAAGCCCCCCCAAGGGGTGCATCTCCTACGAGCAGTACTTC
CVRSPPKGCISYEQYF
>NA|TRBV3-1/TRBV3-2|NA|TRBJ1-4
TGTGCCAGCAGCCTCCGGGGGGGAACTAATGAAAAACTGTTTTTT
CASSLRGGTNEKLFF
>NA|TRBV5-1|NA|TRBJ1-2
TGCGCCAGCAGCTTGAATTCGGGGGGCGCTTACGGCTACACCTTC
CASSLNSGGAYGYTF
>NA|TRBV5-1|NA|TRBJ1-6
TGCGCCAGCAGCTTAATAGCCGGGTCTCATAATTCACCCCTCCACTTT
CASSLIAGSHNSPLHF